Listed below are T cell receptor beta chains from one sample, sequenced in a study of shared clonotypes between healthy human individuals. Data came from immunoSEQ multiplex PCR; TCRdb stores just in-frame clones and leaves some out. The sample comprises more than 850,000 clones, about 80% of which are singletons, and approximately 0.56% rests with the top ten. Sequenced: memory CD4+ T cells from PBMCs. The source is a man younger than 35 in good health. Some clones in this sample may be carry-over from other donors' samples. CDR3s include the opening cysteine and the closing phenylalanine or tryptophan. Each record gives: clone size, V gene, J gene, D gene, CDR3 protein, CDR3 DNA. The D gene is left open where the match is weak. Clone size is shown for a subset of rows, as once, few, many or a class of expanded clone.

few	TRBV19	TRBJ2-2	-	CASSIRAGDSGELFF	TGTGCCAGTAGTATACGGGCAGGGGACTCGGGGGAGCTGTTTTTT
-	TRBV6-1	TRBJ1-5	TRBD1	CASSEPQTGGGRPQHF	TGTGCCAGCAGTGAACCCCAGACAGGGGGCGGTCGGCCCCAGCATTTT
-	TRBV5-1	TRBJ2-1	-	CASQSTNSYNEQFF	TGCGCCAGCCAAAGCACCAACTCCTACAATGAGCAGTTCTTC
-	TRBV29-1	TRBJ2-7	-	CSVVKEAEQYF	TGCAGCGTTGTCAAGGAGGCCGAGCAGTACTTC
-	TRBV5-4	TRBJ2-7	-	CASSLIGYEQYF	TGTGCCAGCAGCTTGATAGGATACGAGCAGTACTTC
-	TRBV28	TRBJ1-5	TRBD1	CASSARTGGYNQPQHF	TGTGCCAGCAGTGCTCGGACAGGGGGGTACAATCAGCCCCAGCATTTT
-	TRBV19	TRBJ2-1	TRBD2	CASIRSGSGNEQFF	TGTGCCAGTATCCGGAGCGGGAGTGGCAATGAGCAGTTCTTC
-	TRBV6-6	TRBJ2-3	TRBD2	CANPGTSGSTDTQYF	TGTGCCAACCCGGGGACTAGCGGGAGCACAGATACGCAGTATTTT
-	TRBV7-2	TRBJ2-3	-	CASSFGRGTDTQYF	TGTGCCAGCAGCTTCGGACGGGGCACAGATACGCAGTATTTT
-	TRBV5-1	TRBJ2-3	-	CASSSGDLATDTQYF	TGCGCCAGCAGCTCGGGAGATCTGGCCACAGATACGCAGTATTTT
-	TRBV7-2	TRBJ2-7	-	CASRPSTGTIYEQYF	TGTGCCAGCAGACCTTCGACCGGGACAATTTACGAGCAGTACTTC
-	TRBV7-9	TRBJ1-1	-	CASSLQGTYTEAFF	TGTGCCAGCAGCTTGCAGGGGACGTACACTGAAGCTTTCTTT
few	TRBV7-9	TRBJ2-7	-	CASSHDGSLSYEQYF	TGTGCCAGCAGCCATGACGGAAGTCTCTCCTACGAGCAGTACTTC
-	TRBV30	TRBJ2-7	-	CAWRTQGLSSYEQYF	TGTGCCTGGAGAACCCAGGGGTTAAGCTCCTACGAGCAGTACTTC
-	TRBV19	TRBJ2-1	TRBD2	CASTRLAGEDEQFF	TGTGCCAGTACGCGGCTAGCGGGAGAAGATGAGCAGTTCTTC
few	TRBV28	TRBJ2-1	-	CASSFYNEQFF	TGTGCCAGCAGTTTCTACAATGAGCAGTTCTTC
-	TRBV5-8	TRBJ2-5	-	CASSLGEETQYF	TGTGCCAGCAGCTTGGGGGAAGAGACCCAGTACTTC
few	TRBV6-5	TRBJ2-7	-	CASSPWGRSGYEQYF	TGTGCCAGCAGCCCCTGGGGGCGCTCCGGCTACGAGCAGTACTTC
once	TRBV18	TRBJ1-1	TRBD1	CASSLTTGVKPEAFF	TGTGCCAGCTCACTCACGACAGGGGTCAAACCTGAAGCTTTCTTT
-	TRBV11-2	TRBJ1-5	-	CASSAGTSGNQPQHF	TGTGCCAGCAGCGCCGGGACATCTGGCAATCAGCCCCAGCATTTT
-	TRBV6-6	TRBJ1-1	TRBD1	CASSDQGDTEAFF	TGTGCCAGCAGTGATCAGGGGGACACTGAAGCTTTCTTT
-	TRBV7-9	TRBJ2-2	-	CASSFTRANTGELFF	TGTGCCAGCAGCTTTACTAGGGCGAACACCGGGGAGCTGTTTTTT
-	TRBV15	TRBJ1-2	-	CATSRVRAGSYGYTF	TGTGCCACCAGCAGAGTTCGAGCAGGGAGCTATGGCTACACCTTC
-	TRBV5-1	TRBJ2-7	TRBD1	CASSPSGTDPYEQYF	TGCGCCAGCAGCCCATCCGGGACAGACCCCTACGAGCAGTACTTC
-	TRBV21-1	TRBJ2-5	-	CATSTEWETQYF	TGTGCCACCTCAACGGAGTGGGAGACCCAGTACTTC
-	TRBV9	TRBJ1-3	-	CASSVAPGAFGNAIYF	TGTGCCAGCAGCGTAGCTCCAGGGGCTTTTGGAAACGCCATATATTTT
-	TRBV9	TRBJ1-1	-	CASTRVNTEAFF	TGTGCCAGCACCAGGGTGAACACTGAAGCTTTCTTT
-	TRBV2	TRBJ2-3	-	CAYGGDTQYF	TGTGCTTACGGGGGAGATACGCAGTATTTT
-	TRBV27	TRBJ1-1	-	CASRGSPNTEAFF	TGTGCCAGCAGGGGGAGCCCGAACACTGAAGCTTTCTTT
once	TRBV7-4	TRBJ2-7	-	CASSLSTGYEQYF	TGTGCCAGCAGCTTATCAACAGGTTACGAGCAGTACTTC
-	TRBV7-2	TRBJ1-5	-	CASSLGSQPQHF	TGTGCCAGCAGCTTAGGGAGTCAGCCCCAGCATTTT
-	TRBV5-4	TRBJ2-6	TRBD1	CASSLGQGAPGANVLTF	TGTGCCAGCAGCTTGGGACAGGGGGCGCCCGGGGCCAACGTCCTGACTTTC
-	TRBV11-2	TRBJ2-1	-	CASSFIGSRNEQFF	TGTGCCAGCAGCTTTATAGGCTCTCGGAATGAGCAGTTCTTC
-	TRBV2	TRBJ2-1	TRBD2	CASSLAGVNEQFF	TGTGCCAGCAGTCTAGCGGGAGTAAATGAGCAGTTCTTC
-	TRBV20-1	TRBJ2-7	-	CSARLRFEQYF	TGCAGTGCTAGACTTCGATTCGAGCAGTACTTC
-	TRBV2	TRBJ2-3	TRBD2	CASARLAGGVDTQYF	TGTGCCAGCGCCAGACTAGCGGGAGGTGTGGATACGCAGTATTTT
-	TRBV25-1	TRBJ1-1	-	CASRQVNTEAFF	TGTGCCAGCAGACAAGTGAACACTGAAGCTTTCTTT
many	TRBV29-1	TRBJ1-2	-	CSVDGQYGYTF	TGCAGCGTTGACGGTCAGTATGGCTACACCTTC
-	TRBV6-1	TRBJ1-2	-	CASSESGAVRYGYTF	TGTGCCAGCAGTGAATCTGGAGCGGTTCGCTATGGCTACACCTTC
-	TRBV5-4	TRBJ1-5	TRBD1	CASSLWGTGNQPQHF	TGTGCCAGCAGCTTGTGGGGGACAGGTAATCAGCCCCAGCATTTT
-	TRBV7-2	TRBJ2-3	-	CASSLARTTDTQYF	TGTGCCAGCAGCTTAGCCCGTACCACAGATACGCAGTATTTT
-	TRBV18	TRBJ2-1	-	CASSPVGGSYNEQFF	TGTGCCAGCTCTCCCGTTGGGGGCTCCTACAATGAGCAGTTCTTC
-	TRBV12-5	TRBJ1-3	-	CASGLGSGRNTIYF	TGTGCTAGTGGTTTGGGTTCGGGAAGAAACACCATATATTTT
-	TRBV5-1	TRBJ2-7	TRBD2	CASSFGTSGRAGAYEQYF	TGCGCCAGCAGCTTCGGGACTAGCGGGAGGGCCGGTGCTTACGAGCAGTACTTC
-	TRBV30	TRBJ2-5	-	CAWSRSGETQYF	TGTGCCTGGAGCCGCTCGGGAGAGACCCAGTACTTC
-	TRBV19	TRBJ1-2	-	CASSIAAGNYGYTF	TGTGCCAGTAGTATAGCGGCGGGGAACTATGGCTACACCTTC
few	TRBV5-1	TRBJ2-5	-	CASSLDGGSFLQETQYF	TGCGCCAGCAGCTTGGACGGGGGTAGTTTCCTACAAGAGACCCAGTACTTC
many	TRBV5-1	TRBJ1-1	-	CASSFPSSTGYTEAFF	TGCGCCAGCAGCTTTCCGTCCTCAACAGGGTACACTGAAGCTTTCTTT